This T cell receptor (beta chain) came from a study of blood T cell repertoires in COVID-19. V was pared by 7 bases and J by 13 bases, with 10 bases of the junction left unmatched. The CDR3 has 12 amino acids. The germline gives CDR1 SNHLY, CDR2 FYNNEI. Libraries were prepared by immunoSEQ multiplex PCR; TCRdb keeps only in-frame clonotypes and omits some of them. This sample has 85,000 to 90,000 clones, with around 90% found just once. The sequence came from a human donor with active COVID-19. The donor label of this sample is uncertain. The gene calls are TRBV2 and TRBJ2-1; TRBD1 agrees at 7 bases. Sequencing was carried out using peripheral blood. CDR3: CASTAQGSSQFF. The DNA for the CDR3 is TGTGCCAGCACCGCACAGGGGTCATCCCAGTTCTTC.